These 26 T cell receptor beta chains originate from one sample sequenced in a study of T cells after yellow fever vaccination. TCRdb re-called the 5' RACE reads with MiXCR, one entry per CDR3 protein. The repertoire consists of under 300,000 distinct CDR3 sequences, with 6.9% occurring once and the leading ten covering roughly 0.93%. The material was CD4+ T cells sorted from PBMCs, obtained 15 days after the yellow fever booster vaccination. All receptors derive from a man aged 25-45 years who received the YFV17D yellow fever vaccine.

This clonotype was seen ten or more times. The chain employs TRBV3-1 and TRBJ2-5; possibly TRBD1 for D (6 bases). Trimming cost V 4 bases and J 5 bases, with 11 bases left between them. Germline V gene sequence: CDR1 LGHDT, CDR2 YNNKEL (reference sequence). The CDR3 runs 13 residues. CDR3 coding DNA: TGTGCCAGCAGCCTTACAGGGTTGGAGACCCAGTACTTC. It yields the protein CASSLTGLETQYF.

This clonotype occurred many times. The chain couples TRBV12-3 or TRBV12-4 to TRBJ2-1; 8 bases align to TRBD1. The CDR3 contains 15 residues. V shed 3 bases, J shed 13 bases, and the junction held 14 bases outside the gene matches. The DNA for the CDR3 is TGTGCCAGCAGTTTGCAGGGGGCTAATTCGGGTGATCAGTTCTTC. It translates to CASSLQGANSGDQFF.

This clonotype has more than one count but fewer than ten. This chain uses TRBV5-4 with TRBJ2-3; TRBD1 agrees at 8 bases. The CDR3 is 15 residues long. Germline CDR1 is SGHNT and CDR2 is YYREEE (reference sequence). V shed 4 bases and J 1 base; nucleotides not matched to a gene: 5. DNA of the CDR3: TGTGCCAGCAGCCCCGCGGGACAGGGCACAGATACGCAGTATTTT. It translates to CASSPAGQGTDTQYF.

This clonotype was recorded many times. In nucleotides, the CDR3 is TGTGCCAGCAGCCCCCGGGCGGCTGAGCAGTTCTTC. Encoded protein: CASSPRAAEQFF. V and J are TRBV7-8 and TRBJ2-1; D call uncertain. CDR1 SGHVS and CDR2 FQNEAQ come from the germline V gene. V was shortened by 5 bases and J by 9 bases, with 11 bases between the two germline ends. The CDR3 runs 12 residues.

The V call is TRBV6-2 or TRBV6-3, the J call TRBJ2-5, with D perhaps TRBD2 (5 bases). Germline CDR1 is MNHEY and CDR2 is SVGEGT. The CDR3 length is 14 residues. V gave up 6 bases and J gave up 4 bases, with 15 bases separating them. For the CDR3, the DNA is TGTGCCAGCAGCCCGGGATCAGGAGGAGAGACCCAGTACTTC. Amino acids: CASSPGSGGETQYF.

This clonotype was seen more than once but under ten times. This chain joins TRBV2 and TRBJ2-5, with D perhaps TRBD1 (5 bases). Germline CDR1 is SNHLY and CDR2 is FYNNEI. The CDR3 has 15 residues. Trimming cost V 4 bases and J 7 bases, with 19 bases left between them. This CDR3 is CASSAVGLGAATQYF. The CDR3 DNA reads TGTGCCAGCAGTGCGGTTGGTCTAGGGGCTGCGACCCAGTACTTC.

The rearrangement joins TRBV11-2 to TRBJ2-5, with TRBD2 matching 7 bases. Germline lookup yields CDR1 SGHAT and CDR2 FQNNGV. The junction had 9 bases not matched to a gene; V was cut back by 6 bases and J by 5 bases. The CDR3 is made up of 14 amino acids. The CDR3 loop is CASSLGLTTETQYF. Here the CDR3 DNA reads TGTGCCAGCAGTTTGGGACTAACGACGGAGACCCAGTACTTC. Full variable domain (missing parts from reference TRBV11-2 and TRBJ2-5): EAGVAQSPRYKIIEKRQSVAFWCNPISGHATLYWYQQILGQGPKLLIQFQNNGVVDDSQLPKDRFSAERLKGVDSTLKIQPAKLEDSAVYLCASSLGLTTETQYFGPGTRLLVL.

This clonotype was counted a few times. This chain connects TRBV12-3 or TRBV12-4 to TRBJ1-5; 7 bases fit TRBD1. The V gene end was trimmed by 6 bases and the J gene end by 3 bases; junction bases not matched to a gene: 8. The CDR3 covers 15 residues. CDR3 nucleotides: TGTGCCAGCAGCTTGACGGGACAGACCAATCAGCCCCAGCATTTT. Translating gives CASSLTGQTNQPQHF.

The rearrangement joins TRBV6-5 to TRBJ2-7; 7 bases are a match to TRBD2. Germline values: CDR1 MNHEY, CDR2 SVGAGI. V lost 2 bases and J lost 2; bases outside the gene matches: 12. The CDR3 is 17 residues long. CDR3 sequence (DNA): TGTGCCAGCAGTTACGGCCTCGGAATAGCGGGTGCCTACGAGCAGTACTTC. As protein: CASSYGLGIAGAYEQYF.

This clonotype has just a few counts. This rearrangement joins TRBV11-3 to TRBJ2-7, with a tentative D call TRBD1 (5 bases). Per germline, CDR1 SGHNT and CDR2 YENEEA. V shed 5 bases and J shed 6 bases, with 14 bases lying between them. The CDR3 runs 13 residues. The CDR3 nucleotides read TGTGCCAGCAGCCGACAGTCTGTCAGCGAGCAGTACTTC. Protein sequence: CASSRQSVSEQYF.

The V call is TRBV29-1, the J call TRBJ2-3, with TRBD2 matching 7 bases. Unmatched junction bases numbered 6, after V lost 7 bases and J lost 5 bases. CDR3 length: 12 residues. In germline, CDR1 is SQVTM, CDR2 ANQGSEA. The CDR3 here is CSGGGVKDTQYF. The CDR3 DNA sequence: TGCAGCGGGGGGGGTGTTAAAGATACGCAGTATTTT.

In this sample, this clonotype turned up many times. This chain uses TRBV5-1 with TRBJ1-3; D remains unclear. This CDR3 is built from 17 residues. Between the trimmed V and J ends, which lost 0 bases and 0 bases, there was a span of 13 bases. CDR1 and CDR2 (germline): SGHRS, YFSETQ. This chain's CDR3 is CASSLGFLSSSGNTIYF. DNA for the CDR3: TGCGCCAGCAGCTTGGGATTCCTTTCGAGCTCTGGAAACACCATATATTTT.

This clonotype was counted many times. The V call is TRBV10-3, the J call TRBJ2-7; TRBD1 is a possible D gene (6 bases). The germline V gene has CDR1 ENHRY and CDR2 SYGVKD. Deletions cut 7 bases from V and 6 bases from J, with 19 bases between. The CDR3 totals 14 residues. The CDR3 spells CAIMGDNGPSEQYF. CDR3 bases: TGTGCCATCATGGGGGACAACGGTCCCTCCGAGCAGTACTTC.

This clonotype was counted many times. CDR3 loop: CASSYRPALRYNEQFF. The DNA for the CDR3 is TGTGCCAGCAGTTACCGTCCAGCGCTAAGGTACAATGAGCAGTTCTTC. The chain employs TRBV6-2 or TRBV6-3 and TRBJ2-1; D gene unclear. The CDR3 is 16 amino acids. Per the germline V gene, CDR1 is MNHEY and CDR2 is SVGEGT. Trimming removed 2 bases at V and 4 bases at J, with 15 bases between.

The J gene is TRBJ2-4, the V gene TRBV7-2; the D is unclear. Germline lookup yields CDR1 SGHTA and CDR2 FQGNSA. V lost 0 bases to trimming and J lost 9 bases, with 15 bases between them. This CDR3 contains 15 residues. The CDR3 sequence: CASSLARPGGGIQYF. The CDR3 coding sequence is TGTGCCAGCAGCTTAGCACGTCCGGGTGGTGGCATTCAGTACTTC.

This clonotype has a handful of counts. V and J are TRBV4-3 and TRBJ2-1; 9 positions agree with TRBD1. The junction had 9 bases not matched to a gene; V was cut back by 4 bases and J by 5 bases. The germline CDR1 and CDR2 sequences are LGHNA and YSLEER. This CDR3 is 16 amino acids long. The CDR3 loop is CASSRNTGGMDNEQFF. CDR3 sequence (DNA): TGCGCCAGCAGCCGAAACACAGGGGGCATGGACAATGAGCAGTTCTTC.

The sample holds a few counts of this clonotype. This chain uses TRBV18 with TRBJ2-2, with 9 bases fitting TRBD1. The germline CDR1 and CDR2 sequences are KGHSH and LQKENI. With V trimmed by 1 base and J by 2 bases, 2 bases remained unmatched. The CDR3 sequence is 16 residues long. CDR3 sequence reads: CASSPRTGANTGELFF. CDR3 nucleotides: TGTGCCAGCTCACCACGGACAGGGGCAAACACCGGGGAGCTGTTTTTT.

The rearrangement joins TRBV5-6 to TRBJ2-7, with D unresolved. Trimming took 0 bases from V and 6 from J, leaving 4 bases between them. CDR1 is SGHDT and CDR2 is YYEEEE in the germline V gene. The CDR3 has 11 residues. Written as DNA, the CDR3 is TGTGCCAGCAGCTTGGCGGCCGAGCAGTACTTC. Its translation is CASSLAAEQYF.

This clonotype was observed a handful of times. This chain uses TRBV20-1 with TRBJ2-1; 10 bases line up with TRBD1. Germline V gene sequence: CDR1 DFQATT, CDR2 SNEGSKA (reference sequence). V lost 5 bases, J lost 2 bases, and 6 bases stayed unmatched. This CDR3 has 15 amino acids. The CDR3 here is CSAQRGQGAYNEQFF. The CDR3 nucleotides are TGCAGTGCTCAACGAGGACAGGGGGCCTACAATGAGCAGTTCTTC.

This clonotype turned up a few times. This chain joins TRBV5-1 and TRBJ2-1; D is unresolved. CDR1 and CDR2 from the germline V gene are SGHRS and YFSETQ. The CDR3 length is 13 residues. V lost 0 bases to trimming and J lost 9 bases, with 10 bases between them. CDR3 bases: TGCGCCAGCAGCTTGGAGAATCGCGGTGAGCAGTTCTTC. Its translation is CASSLENRGEQFF.

The genes are TRBV7-8 and TRBJ1-3, with 8 bases identical to TRBD1. V lost 3 bases to trimming and J lost 6 bases; unmatched junction nucleotides: 7. Looked up from germline, CDR1 is SGHVS and CDR2 is FQNEAQ. The CDR3 is made up of 15 amino acids. The CDR3 sequence: CASSFDGQGKNTIYF. The CDR3 DNA follows: TGTGCCAGCAGCTTCGACGGACAGGGAAAAAACACCATATATTTT.

There are many counts of this clonotype. The gene calls are TRBV4-3 and TRBJ2-1, with a possible D match to TRBD1 (5 bases). The germline CDR1 and CDR2 sequences are LGHNA and YSLEER. With 2 bases removed from V and 0 bases from J, the gap between germline ends came to 11 bases. This CDR3 spans 16 amino acids. The CDR3 loop is CASSQRGTGSYNEQFF. DNA of the CDR3: TGCGCCAGCAGCCAAAGGGGAACGGGCTCCTACAATGAGCAGTTCTTC.

The rearrangement uses TRBV30 and TRBJ2-7, with D unresolved. The CDR3 has 12 residues. The V and J ends lost 4 bases and 7 bases respectively, with 14 bases between them. The germline V gene has CDR1 GTSNPN and CDR2 SVGIG (reference sequence). CDR3 bases: TGTGCCTGGAATCGGCAGACAATAGAGCAGTACTTC. Amino acids: CAWNRQTIEQYF.

In this sample, this clonotype turned up many times. The V gene is TRBV27, the J gene TRBJ2-2, with 12 bases fitting TRBD2. Per the germline V gene, CDR1 is MNHEY and CDR2 is SMNVEV (reference sequence). The CDR3 is 15 residues long. Trimming took 6 bases from V and 5 from J; bases not matched to a gene: 4. This CDR3 reads CASSLGTSGTGELFF. The DNA for the CDR3 is TGTGCCAGCAGCTTGGGGACTAGCGGGACCGGGGAGCTGTTTTTT.

In this sample, this clonotype turned up many times. The chain employs TRBV6-6 and TRBJ1-5; tentatively, D is TRBD1 (5 bases). Germline CDR1 is MNHNY and CDR2 is SVGAGI (reference sequence). There are 13 residues in the CDR3. Trimming took off 11 bases at V and 2 bases at J, with 13 bases between the two ends. In DNA form, the CDR3 reads TGTGCCTCCTCGGGGGGTGGCAATCAGCCCCAGCATTTT. Amino acid sequence: CASSGGGNQPQHF.

In its sample, this clonotype was seen a few times. The V call is TRBV29-1, the J call TRBJ1-4, with 9 bases identical to TRBD1. CDR3 length: 12 amino acids. V lost 6 bases to trimming and J lost 5 bases; unmatched junction nucleotides: 1. The germline V gene encodes CDR1 SQVTM and CDR2 ANQGSEA. CDR3 residues: CSVGQGNEKLFF. The DNA of the CDR3 is TGCAGCGTGGGACAGGGAAATGAAAAACTGTTTTTT.